This paragraph reports one TCR beta chain. TCRdb independently ran MiXCR on the reads; one entry per CDR3 protein. The table has approximately 250,000 distinct CDR3 sequences, around 8.7% seen once. This sample was included in a study of T cell repertoires in cytomegalovirus infection. The CDR3 totals 16 residues. CDR1 and CDR2 from the germline V gene are SGHNT and YENEEA. The V gene end was trimmed by 6 bases and the J gene end by 5 bases; junction bases not matched to a gene: 13. The chain employs TRBV11-3 and TRBJ2-1; 7 positions match TRBD1. Sequences were obtained from PBMCs. This sequence originates from a human donor in good health (CMV status not recorded). Some clones in this sample may be carry-over from other donors' samples. The CDR3 is CASSHRTGDVDNEQFF. CDR3 DNA sequence: TGTGCCAGCAGTCACAGGACAGGAGACGTTGACAATGAGCAGTTCTTC.